The 21 T cell receptor beta chains listed next were all sequenced from one sample in a study of blood T cell repertoires in COVID-19. Sequencing was performed with immunoSEQ multiplex PCR; in TCRdb, only in-frame clones are kept and a portion is missing. The table records around 230,000 clones, around 84% of them present only once. Sequencing used peripheral blood. The receptors shown here come from a man aged 50 to 60 with COVID-19, enrolled during active disease.

This chain uses TRBV4-1 with TRBJ2-7; 9 bases line up with TRBD1. Trimming took 0 bases from V and 5 from J; bases not matched to a gene: 8. This CDR3 spans 16 amino acids. The germline CDR1 and CDR2 sequences are MGHRA and YSYEKL. The CDR3 DNA sequence: TGCGCCAGCAGCCAAGATGCGGGACAGGGACAAGACGAGCAGTACTTC. Translated, it gives CASSQDAGQGQDEQYF.

The chain has TRBV5-6 and TRBJ2-1; 10 positions match TRBD1. After removal of 2 bases from V and 7 bases from J, the junction contained 3 bases not matched to a gene. The CDR3 contains 14 residues. CDR1 is SGHDT and CDR2 is YYEEEE in the germline V gene. This chain's CDR3 is CASSLGQGGNEQFF. CDR3 nucleotide sequence: TGTGCCAGCAGCTTAGGACAGGGGGGAAATGAGCAGTTCTTC.

The CDR3 bases are TGTGCCAGCAGTGCGTTAACAGGGGCTCCTTCTTACGAGCAGTACTTC. Protein product: CASSALTGAPSYEQYF. The chain links TRBV27 to TRBJ2-7, with TRBD1 identical over 7 bases. Germline V gene lookup returns CDR1 MNHEY and CDR2 SMNVEV (reference sequence). With 5 bases clipped from V and 4 bases from J, the junction kept 14 bases outside the gene matches. The length of the CDR3 is 16 residues.

The chain is built from TRBV4-1 and TRBJ1-2; TRBD1 agrees at 8 bases. V was clipped by 1 base and J by 4 bases; unmatched bases: 5. The CDR3 is 15 amino acids. CDR1 and CDR2 (germline): MGHRA, YSYEKL. The DNA for the CDR3 is TGCGCCAGCAGCCAAGGTCACGGACAGGGCTATGGCTACACCTTC. It specifies CASSQGHGQGYGYTF.

The chain links TRBV18 to TRBJ2-2, with TRBD1 matching over 8 bases. V lost 1 base, J lost 3 bases, and 4 bases stayed unmatched. Germline lookup yields CDR1 KGHSH and CDR2 LQKENI. The CDR3 totals 16 residues. This CDR3 reads CASSPRQGRDTGELFF. The CDR3 DNA reads TGTGCCAGCTCACCACGACAGGGGCGGGACACCGGGGAGCTGTTTTTT. The full variable domain, with the rest looked up from reference TRBV18 and TRBJ2-2, is NAGVMQNPRHLVRRRGQEARLRCSPMKGHSHVYWYRQLPEEGLKFMVYLQKENIIDESGMPKERFSAEFPKEGPSILRIQQVVRGDSAAYFCASSPRQGRDTGELFFGEGSRLTVL.

V gene TRBV4-1 combines with J gene TRBJ1-4; 8 nucleotides line up with TRBD1. Per the germline V gene, CDR1 is MGHRA and CDR2 is YSYEKL. With 2 bases clipped from V and 7 bases from J, the junction kept 6 bases outside the gene matches. The CDR3 has 15 residues. The CDR3 region is CASSQTGGDFEKLFF. For the CDR3, the DNA is TGCGCCAGCAGCCAAACAGGGGGGGATTTTGAAAAACTGTTTTTT.

CDR3 sequence reads: CASSYSSRGHYNEQFF. The CDR3 bases are TGTGCCAGCAGTTACTCTTCGCGGGGGCACTACAATGAGCAGTTCTTC. The chain couples TRBV6-6 to TRBJ2-1, with D perhaps matching TRBD2 (7 bases). CDR3 length: 16 amino acids. Germline V gene sequence: CDR1 MNHNY, CDR2 SVGAGI (reference sequence). Trimming shortened V by 0 bases and J by 3 bases, and 12 bases separated the two germline ends.

The J gene is TRBJ2-7, the V gene TRBV4-1, with D uncertain. The CDR3 totals 16 residues. Germline CDR1 is MGHRA and CDR2 is YSYEKL. V was trimmed by 1 base and J by 5 bases, leaving 18 bases between them. The CDR3 loop reads CASSQVDLVVFNEQYF. CDR3 nucleotides: TGCGCCAGCAGCCAAGTGGATCTAGTAGTTTTCAACGAGCAGTACTTC.

This rearrangement joins TRBV15 to TRBJ1-3; maybe TRBD1 (6 bases). The CDR3 loop spans 19 amino acids. Germline CDR1 reads LNHNV; CDR2 reads YYDKDF (reference sequence). The V and J ends lost 0 bases and 0 bases respectively, with 18 bases between them. CDR3 nucleotides: TGTGCCACCAGCAGAGATATGGGACAACCTAGGAGCTCTGGAAACACCATATATTTT. Protein sequence: CATSRDMGQPRSSGNTIYF.

The CDR3 protein is CASSLWGTGETQYF. The CDR3 DNA is TGTGCCAGCAGCTTATGGGGGACAGGGGAGACCCAGTACTTC. The chain joins TRBV5-4 to TRBJ2-5, with 9 bases fitting TRBD1. This CDR3 region has 14 residues. Germline V gene sequence: CDR1 SGHNT, CDR2 YYREEE (reference sequence). Trimming removed 2 bases from V and 5 bases from J; junction bases left unmatched: 4.

In the case of this clone: The same CDR3 can be traced to other DNA sequences in this sample. The chain carries TRBV18 and TRBJ2-7; 9 bases fit TRBD1. Trimming cost V 3 bases and J 3 bases; bases outside gene matches: 3. Germline assignment: CDR1 KGHSH and CDR2 LQKENI. This CDR3 has 14 amino acids. The CDR3 region has the DNA TGTGCCAGCTCACCGAGACAGGGGGTCTACGAGCAGTACTTC. Its translation: CASSPRQGVYEQYF.

CDR3 coding DNA: TGTGCCAGCTCAAATCAGGGGGCCGTTGGGAACACTGAAGCTTTCTTT. Translating gives CASSNQGAVGNTEAFF. The V and J genes are TRBV18 and TRBJ1-1; 8 bases are a match to TRBD1. The germline V gene has CDR1 KGHSH and CDR2 LQKENI. Trimming at V came to 5 bases and at J to 1 base, leaving 9 bases not matched to a gene. This CDR3 has 16 amino acids. The full variable domain, its missing parts supplied by reference TRBV18 and TRBJ1-1, is NAGVMQNPRHLVRRRGQEARLRCSPMKGHSHVYWYRQLPEEGLKFMVYLQKENIIDESGMPKERFSAEFPKEGPSILRIQQVVRGDSAAYFCASSNQGAVGNTEAFFGQGTRLTVV.

The chain combines TRBV6-1 with TRBJ2-5; D might be TRBD2 (6 bases). Germline V CDR1 and CDR2: MNHNS, SASEGT. Between the trimmed V and J ends, which lost 4 bases and 6 bases, there was a span of 30 bases. The CDR3 extends over 19 amino acids. CDR3 nucleotides: TGTGCCAGCAGTGCACCACTCCTGACAGCGGGCAGGAGGCGGCAGACCCAGTACTTC. Its protein is CASSAPLLTAGRRRQTQYF.

The rearrangement joins TRBV5-6 to TRBJ2-5, with a tentative D call TRBD2 (6 bases). The CDR3 runs to 15 residues. Germline V gene data show CDR1 as SGHDT and CDR2 as YYEEEE. Trimming pared 0 bases from V and 2 bases from J, leaving 11 bases between. CDR3 protein: CASSLGGGVQETQYF. The CDR3 DNA reads as TGTGCCAGCAGCTTGGGGGGCGGGGTTCAAGAGACCCAGTACTTC.

V gene TRBV27 combines with J gene TRBJ2-7; D is perhaps TRBD2 (5 bases). The CDR3 contains 14 residues. V dropped 6 bases and J dropped 5 bases, with 17 bases sitting between them. Germline CDR1 is MNHEY and CDR2 is SMNVEV (reference sequence). The CDR3 DNA follows: TGTGCCAGCAGCCCCACTAGTGGATGGGACGAGCAGTACTTC. Translating it yields CASSPTSGWDEQYF.

The chain is built from TRBV18 and TRBJ1-1; weak D call: TRBD1 (6 bases). Germline values: CDR1 KGHSH, CDR2 LQKENI. V shed 6 bases and J shed 4 bases, with 15 bases lying between them. This CDR3 contains 14 residues. CDR3 DNA sequence: TGTGCCAGCTCTGAACAGGGATGGGGCACTGAAGCTTTCTTT. It codes for CASSEQGWGTEAFF. Using reference TRBV18 and TRBJ1-1 for the parts outside the CDR3, the full variable domain is NAGVMQNPRHLVRRRGQEARLRCSPMKGHSHVYWYRQLPEEGLKFMVYLQKENIIDESGMPKERFSAEFPKEGPSILRIQQVVRGDSAAYFCASSEQGWGTEAFFGQGTRLTVV.

Comments on this clone: The same CDR3 arises from other DNA sequences in this sample as well. This chain links TRBV11-2 with TRBJ2-3; 9 bases agree with TRBD2. There are 16 residues in the CDR3. Germline V gives CDR1 SGHAT, CDR2 FQNNGV. The ends lost 1 base at V and 2 bases at J; junction bases unmatched: 4. CDR3 region: CASSLAASGTTDTQYF. The CDR3 nucleotides read TGTGCCAGCAGCTTAGCGGCTAGCGGGACCACAGATACGCAGTATTTT. Supplemented by reference TRBV11-2 and TRBJ2-3, the full variable domain reads EAGVAQSPRYKIIEKRQSVAFWCNPISGHATLYWYQQILGQGPKLLIQFQNNGVVDDSQLPKDRFSAERLKGVDSTLKIQPAKLEDSAVYLCASSLAASGTTDTQYFGPGTRLTVL.

The chain recombines TRBV10-3 with TRBJ1-5; 11 nucleotides line up with TRBD1. In germline, CDR1 is ENHRY, CDR2 SYGVKD. The CDR3 runs 15 residues. The V segment lost 8 bases and the J segment 4 bases; nucleotides outside the gene matches: 7. CDR3 nucleotides: TGTGCCATCGGGAAGGGACAGGGGGAAAATCAGCCCCAGCATTTT. Translated, it gives CAIGKGQGENQPQHF.

The chain uses TRBV5-1 and TRBJ1-1, with TRBD1 as a possible D gene (5 bases). With 3 bases removed from V and 1 base from J, the gap between germline ends came to 10 bases. Per the germline V gene, CDR1 is SGHRS and CDR2 is YFSETQ. This CDR3 comprises 14 residues. In nucleotides, the CDR3 is TGCGCCAGCAGCTGGGGGGGATCGAACACTGAAGCTTTCTTT. This gives the protein CASSWGGSNTEAFF. The full variable domain, its missing parts supplied by reference TRBV5-1 and TRBJ1-1, is KAGVTQTPRYLIKTRGQQVTLSCSPISGHRSVSWYQQTPGQGLQFLFEYFSETQRNKGNFPGRFSGRQFSNSRSEMNVSTLELGDSALYLCASSWGGSNTEAFFGQGTRLTVV.

J is TRBJ2-5 and V is TRBV5-1; tentatively, D is TRBD1 (6 bases). The CDR3 has 14 residues. V was cut by 5 bases and J by 4 bases, with 15 bases left in between. Looked up from germline, CDR1 is SGHRS and CDR2 is YFSETQ. This CDR3 reads CASSQGTQGETQYF. For the CDR3, the DNA is TGCGCCAGCAGTCAAGGGACACAAGGAGAGACCCAGTACTTC.

The chain couples TRBV15 to TRBJ2-7, with 8 bases matching TRBD1. V trimming: 0 bases; J trimming: 7 bases; junction bases outside the gene matches: 8. This CDR3 spans 15 amino acids. Germline CDR1 reads LNHNV; CDR2 reads YYDKDF (reference sequence). The DNA for the CDR3 is TGTGCCACCAGCAGAGATGGCGGACAGGGTGATGAGCAGTACTTC. The encoded protein is CATSRDGGQGDEQYF. Complete variable domain (other parts from reference TRBV15 and TRBJ2-7): DAMVIQNPRYQVTQFGKPVTLSCSQTLNHNVMYWYQQKSSQAPKLLFHYYDKDFNNEADTPDNFQSRRPNTSFCFLDIRSPGLGDTAMYLCATSRDGGQGDEQYFGPGTRLTVT.